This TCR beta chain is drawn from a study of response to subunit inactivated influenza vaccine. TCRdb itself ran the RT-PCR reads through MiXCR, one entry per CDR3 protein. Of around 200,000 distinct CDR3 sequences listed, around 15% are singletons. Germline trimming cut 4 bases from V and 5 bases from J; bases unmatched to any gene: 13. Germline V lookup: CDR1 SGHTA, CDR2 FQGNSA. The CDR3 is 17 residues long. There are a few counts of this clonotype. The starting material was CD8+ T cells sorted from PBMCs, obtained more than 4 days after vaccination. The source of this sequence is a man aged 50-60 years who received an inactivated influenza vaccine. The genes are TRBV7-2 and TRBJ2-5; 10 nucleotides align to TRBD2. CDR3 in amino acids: CASSSALAGVKGETQYF. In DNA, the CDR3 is TGTGCCAGCAGCTCCGCGCTAGCGGGGGTCAAGGGGGAGACCCAGTACTTC.